One sample yielded the 32 T cell receptor beta chains listed below, sequenced in a study of blood T cell repertoires in COVID-19. Produced via immunoSEQ multiplex PCR; TCRdb's table is partial and in-frame only. This sample has over 120,000 clones, with around 75% found just once. The source material was peripheral blood. The receptors were sampled from a woman aged 70-85 years with COVID-19, enrolled during active disease.

The rearrangement joins TRBV18 to TRBJ1-6; maybe TRBD1 (6 bases). V shed 3 bases and J shed 1 base, with 7 bases lying between them. This CDR3 is built from 15 residues. Germline-derived CDR1 and CDR2 are KGHSH and LQKENI. The CDR3 nucleotides read TGTGCCAGCTCACCCCAGGGGTCCTATAATTCACCCCTCCACTTT. Its translation: CASSPQGSYNSPLHF.

The gene calls are TRBV3-1 (or the pseudogene TRBV3-2) and TRBJ2-1, with D maybe TRBD2 (5 bases). The CDR3 sequence is 15 residues long. The germline V gene encodes CDR1 LGHDT and CDR2 YNNKEL (reference sequence). With 1 base removed from V and 2 bases from J, the gap between germline ends came to 9 bases. The CDR3 spells CASSQGPGTYNEQFF. For the CDR3, the DNA is TGTGCCAGCAGCCAAGGTCCGGGGACCTACAATGAGCAGTTCTTC.

The chain couples TRBV6-5 to TRBJ1-1; TRBD1 agrees at 10 bases. Germline values: CDR1 MNHEY, CDR2 SVGAGI. This CDR3 has 15 amino acids. V lost 0 bases, J lost 6 bases, and 4 bases stayed unmatched. CDR3 region: CASSYSTGGVAEAFF. CDR3 nucleotides: TGTGCCAGCAGTTACTCGACAGGGGGCGTCGCTGAAGCTTTCTTT.

This clone was seen a handful of times. The chain couples TRBV6-5 to TRBJ2-5; perhaps TRBD1 as D (7 bases). The CDR3 totals 13 residues. Germline V gene lookup returns CDR1 MNHEY and CDR2 SVGAGI. V gave up 6 bases and J gave up 5 bases, with 13 bases separating them. The CDR3, as DNA: TGTGCCAGCAGCCAGACAGGGAGGGAGACCCAGTACTTC. Protein: CASSQTGRETQYF.

This clone was detected once. In DNA, the CDR3 is TGTGCCACCAGCAGCCTCCCCGGGACTAGCGGGGGGACCGCAGATACGCAGTATTTT. Its translation: CATSSLPGTSGGTADTQYF. The V call is TRBV15, the J call TRBJ2-3, with TRBD2 matching over 15 bases. The CDR3 sequence is 19 residues long. The germline CDR1 and CDR2 sequences are LNHNV and YYDKDF (reference sequence). Unmatched junction bases numbered 11, after V lost 3 bases and J lost 4 bases.

This rearrangement joins TRBV4-1 to TRBJ2-7, with a weak D call TRBD2 (7 bases). Per germline, CDR1 MGHRA and CDR2 YSYEKL. V was clipped by 4 bases and J by 4 bases, with 29 bases between them. This CDR3 is 19 amino acids long. The CDR3 loop is CASSLEAGAGVSTSYEQYF. CDR3 nucleotide sequence: TGCGCCAGCAGCCTTGAGGCGGGGGCCGGGGTCTCCACTTCGTACGAGCAGTACTTC.

The V and J genes are TRBV6-6 and TRBJ1-1; TRBD1 might be the D (5 bases). The CDR3 totals 17 residues. Germline assignment: CDR1 MNHNY and CDR2 SVGAGI (reference sequence). Trimming stripped 5 bases from V and 2 bases from J, with 21 bases between. CDR3 coding DNA: TGTGCCAGCAGTCCTCGGGCCCCAGGGTACGGAAACACTGAAGCTTTCTTT. Encoded protein: CASSPRAPGYGNTEAFF.

This chain connects TRBV5-8 to TRBJ1-5; the D gene is possibly TRBD1 (5 bases). From germline, CDR1 is SGHTS and CDR2 YDEGEE. V lost 0 bases and J 3 bases, leaving 10 bases between the germline ends. CDR3 length: 15 amino acids. The CDR3 bases are TGTGCCAGCAGCTTGGGGGGCCAACTCAATCAGCCCCAGCATTTT. Translating gives CASSLGGQLNQPQHF. Based on the CDR3 plus reference TRBV5-8 and TRBJ1-5, the full variable domain is EAGVTQSPTHLIKTRGQQATLRCSPISGHTSVYWYQQALGLGLQFLLWYDEGEERNRGNFPPRFSGRQFPNYSSELNVNALELEDSALYLCASSLGGQLNQPQHFGDGTRLSIL.

This chain joins TRBV5-6 and TRBJ1-3; the D gene is possibly TRBD1 (6 bases). This CDR3 contains 15 residues. Trimming left V 4 bases short and J 4 bases short, with 15 bases between. CDR1 is SGHDT and CDR2 is YYEEEE in the germline V gene. The CDR3 DNA follows: TGTGCCAGCAGCCAATTCAGGGGTTTCGGAAACACCATATATTTT. Protein sequence: CASSQFRGFGNTIYF.

The chain couples TRBV5-5 to TRBJ1-2, with 9 bases identical to TRBD1. The CDR3 is 16 residues long. Unmatched junction bases numbered 10, after V lost 0 bases and J lost 7 bases. CDR1 is SGHKS, CDR2 YYEKEE, per germline (reference sequence). The CDR3 DNA reads as TGTGCCAGCAGCTTGGCCGGGGGACAGGGTAGACGTGGCTACACCTTC. It codes for CASSLAGGQGRRGYTF.

J is TRBJ2-7 and V is TRBV27; the D gene is possibly TRBD1 (5 bases). The CDR3 sequence is 13 residues long. Trimming took off 6 bases at V and 5 bases at J, with 14 bases between the two ends. Germline V gene data show CDR1 as MNHEY and CDR2 as SMNVEV (reference sequence). The CDR3 protein is CASSNQRGHEQYF. The CDR3 DNA reads as TGTGCCAGCAGCAACCAAAGGGGCCACGAGCAGTACTTC.

This sequence joins TRBV19 and TRBJ1-4; D gene ambiguous. CDR3 length: 15 residues. Germline V lookup: CDR1 LNHDA, CDR2 SQIVND (reference sequence). V lost 6 bases and J 3 bases, leaving 14 bases between the germline ends. The CDR3: CASRKAGPSNEKLFF. The CDR3 nucleotides read TGTGCCAGTAGGAAAGCAGGTCCTTCTAATGAAAAACTGTTTTTT.

This clone was counted between two and nine times. This chain links TRBV25-1 with TRBJ2-2; 10 positions agree with TRBD2. The CDR3 is 15 residues long. V lost 8 bases and J lost 2; bases outside the gene matches: 5. Per the germline V gene, CDR1 is MGHDK and CDR2 is SYGVNS. The CDR3 spells CASYSGGTNTGELFF. The CDR3 DNA sequence: TGTGCCAGCTATAGCGGGGGGACCAACACCGGGGAGCTGTTTTTT.

This clone was counted only a few times. DNA for the CDR3: TGTGCCAGCAGTAAAGGGCGGGAAAATCAGCCCCAGCATTTT. It specifies CASSKGRENQPQHF. The V gene is TRBV5-4, the J gene TRBJ1-5; D gene uncertain. CDR3 size: 14 residues. V lost 5 bases and J lost 4, with 13 bases in between. Germline loops: CDR1 SGHNT, CDR2 YYREEE (reference sequence).

V gene TRBV19 combines with J gene TRBJ2-1, with unresolved D. The CDR3 spans 17 residues. CDR1 LNHDA and CDR2 SQIVND come from the germline V gene (reference sequence). V dropped 5 bases and J dropped 0 bases, with 17 bases sitting between them. CDR3 DNA: TGTGCCAGTAGTTCCCGAGAGGCTTTGGGCTCCTACAATGAGCAGTTCTTC. It translates to CASSSREALGSYNEQFF.

This clone has only a few counts. The J gene is TRBJ1-6, the V gene TRBV28; no clear D. Between the trimmed V and J ends, which lost 3 bases and 6 bases, there was a span of 9 bases. This CDR3 comprises 14 residues. Germline V gene lookup returns CDR1 MDHEN and CDR2 SYDVKM. The CDR3 here is CASSFLDRNSPLHF. The CDR3 DNA follows: TGTGCCAGCAGTTTCCTAGATCGTAATTCACCCCTCCACTTT.

This clone was counted a few times. The chain combines TRBV18 with TRBJ2-2; a possible D gene is TRBD1 (6 bases). This CDR3 has 13 amino acids. V gave up 6 bases and J gave up 5 bases, with 10 bases separating them. Germline V gene lookup returns CDR1 KGHSH and CDR2 LQKENI. The CDR3 nucleotides are TGTGCCAGCTCCCGAACAGGGACCGGGGAGCTGTTTTTT. The encoded protein is CASSRTGTGELFF.

This clone turned up a few times. This rearrangement joins TRBV19 to TRBJ1-2; TRBD1 aligns across 7 bases. The germline V gene has CDR1 LNHDA and CDR2 SQIVND (reference sequence). Trimming at V came to 5 bases and at J to 4 bases, leaving 7 bases not matched to a gene. The CDR3 is 14 residues long. Here the CDR3 DNA reads TGTGCCAGTAGTGCAACCGGGACAGTCTATGGCTACACCTTC. Amino acids: CASSATGTVYGYTF.

The chain uses TRBV14 and TRBJ2-7; D is unresolved. The germline V gene has CDR1 SGHDN and CDR2 FVKESK. V lost 0 bases and J lost 5, with 11 bases in between. This CDR3 comprises 14 residues. The CDR3 spells CASSQETSQNEQYF. The CDR3, as DNA: TGTGCCAGCAGCCAAGAAACGTCCCAGAACGAGCAGTACTTC.

In nucleotides, the CDR3 is TGTGCCACCGAGGACAGCCTCTACGAGCAGTACTTC. It translates to CATEDSLYEQYF. The gene calls are TRBV24-1 and TRBJ2-7, with a possible D match to TRBD1 (6 bases). The length of the CDR3 is 12 residues. Germline CDR1 is KGHDR and CDR2 is SFDVKD. The V gene lost 9 bases and the J gene lost 3 bases, with 11 bases spanning the gap.

The chain has TRBV7-7 and TRBJ2-2, with D hard to call. Trimming pared 5 bases from V and 5 bases from J, leaving 21 bases between. CDR3 length equals 17 residues. Germline V gives CDR1 SSHAT, CDR2 FNYEAQ (reference sequence). CDR3 loop: CASSEGIWAPETGELFF. The CDR3 coding sequence is TGTGCCAGCAGCGAAGGAATCTGGGCTCCTGAGACCGGGGAGCTGTTTTTT.

The J gene is TRBJ2-7, the V gene TRBV6-1, with D possibly TRBD2 on 5 matching bases. The CDR3 length is 15 residues. Germline V gene lookup returns CDR1 MNHNS and CDR2 SASEGT. The V end lost 2 bases, the J end lost 6 bases, and 17 bases lay between the germline ends. CDR3 in DNA: TGTGCCAGCAGTGAATTCTCCCGCGGGCTTGGCGAGCAGTACTTC. Translated, it gives CASSEFSRGLGEQYF.

This chain uses TRBV19 with TRBJ2-2; no reliable D call. CDR1 is LNHDA and CDR2 is SQIVND in the germline V gene (reference sequence). Trimming took off 3 bases at V and 1 base at J, with 3 bases between the two ends. The CDR3 covers 13 residues. CDR3 DNA sequence: TGTGCCAGTAGTATCGGGAACACCGGGGAGCTGTTTTTT. This translates into CASSIGNTGELFF.

The V and J genes are TRBV28 and TRBJ2-3; 7 bases align to TRBD2. V lost 6 bases and J lost 0; bases outside the gene matches: 6. The CDR3 contains 15 residues. Per germline, CDR1 MDHEN and CDR2 SYDVKM. As DNA, the CDR3 is TGTGCCAGCAGACTCGAGCGGGGCAGCACAGATACGCAGTATTTT. Protein: CASRLERGSTDTQYF. The full variable domain, in which reference TRBV28 and TRBJ2-3 provide the parts outside the CDR3, is DVKVTQSSRYLVKRTGEKVFLECVQDMDHENMFWYRQDPGLGLRLIYFSYDVKMKEKGDIPEGYSVSREKKERFSLILESASTNQTSMYLCASRLERGSTDTQYFGPGTRLTVL.

The chain combines TRBV6-5 with TRBJ2-7; TRBD2 agrees at 12 bases. V gave up 5 bases and J gave up 3 bases; unmatched junction bases: 2. This CDR3 is built from 14 residues. The germline V gene has CDR1 MNHEY and CDR2 SVGAGI. For the CDR3, the DNA is TGTGCCAGCAGTCAGGGACTAGCGGGCTACGAGCAGTACTTC. As protein: CASSQGLAGYEQYF.

As for this clone: Other DNA sequences in the same sample also yield this CDR3. The chain joins TRBV9 to TRBJ2-2; unclear D gene. The CDR3 extends over 14 amino acids. Trimming removed 0 bases at V and 1 base at J, with 4 bases between. Germline values: CDR1 SGDLS, CDR2 YYNGEE. CDR3 protein: CASSVGQNTGELFF. For the CDR3, the DNA is TGTGCCAGCAGCGTAGGGCAGAACACCGGGGAGCTGTTTTTT. The entire variable domain, with the rest obtained from reference TRBV9 and TRBJ2-2, is as follows: DSGVTQTPKHLITATGQRVTLRCSPRSGDLSVYWYQQSLDQGLQFLIQYYNGEERAKGNILERFSAQQFPDLHSELNLSSLELGDSALYFCASSVGQNTGELFFGEGSRLTVL.

This clone was counted many times. The chain has TRBV15 and TRBJ2-7; a weak D match, TRBD2 (5 bases). Trimming stripped 5 bases from V and 6 bases from J, with 17 bases between. CDR1 and CDR2 (germline): LNHNV, YYDKDF (reference sequence). The CDR3 extends over 14 amino acids. CDR3 in amino acids: CATSSTRVTSEQYF. The CDR3, as DNA: TGTGCCACCAGCTCTACTAGGGTCACGAGCGAGCAGTACTTC.

This clone was detected a few times. The chain carries TRBV5-4 and TRBJ2-7; TRBD2 aligns across 12 bases. Germline CDR1 SGHNT, CDR2 YYREEE (reference sequence). This CDR3 region has 15 residues. The ends lost 4 bases at V and 2 bases at J; junction bases unmatched: 4. Here the CDR3 DNA reads TGTGCCAGCAGCCCAGGACTAGCGGGGACCTACGAGCAGTACTTC. Its protein product is CASSPGLAGTYEQYF.

This clone was found once. This chain connects TRBV30 to TRBJ2-4; 7 bases fit TRBD1. The V and J ends lost 2 bases and 6 bases, in that order; junction bases with no gene match: 7. CDR3 length: 14 amino acids. The germline gives CDR1 GTSNPN, CDR2 SVGIG (reference sequence). The CDR3 region has the DNA TGTGCCTGGAGTTATAGACAGGGTGGAAACATTCAGTACTTC. Protein sequence: CAWSYRQGGNIQYF.

The chain recombines TRBV2 with TRBJ1-1, with D possibly being TRBD1 (6 bases). Trimming removed 8 bases at V and 8 bases at J, with 24 bases between. This CDR3 contains 15 residues. Germline lookup yields CDR1 SNHLY and CDR2 FYNNEI. The CDR3 loop reads CASSPGLGGGNEAFF. CDR3 DNA sequence: TGTGCCAGCTCCCCCGGGTTGGGAGGGGGGAACGAAGCTTTCTTT.

In the case of this clone: Other nucleotide sequences from this sample produce the same CDR3. The genes are TRBV7-3 and TRBJ2-3, with TRBD2 matching over 9 bases. The germline V gene has CDR1 SGHTA and CDR2 FQGTGA. V dropped 2 bases and J dropped 0; count of bases not matched to a gene: 0. There are 15 residues in the CDR3. The CDR3 DNA is TGTGCCAGCAGCTTAGCGGGGGGGAGCACAGATACGCAGTATTTT. Translated: CASSLAGGSTDTQYF.

V usage is TRBV5-1 and J usage is TRBJ2-5; perhaps TRBD1 as D (6 bases). V was pared by 4 bases and J by 5 bases, with 12 bases between. This CDR3 has 13 amino acids. The germline gives CDR1 SGHRS, CDR2 YFSETQ. The CDR3 loop is CASSQGTLETQYF. CDR3 nucleotide sequence: TGCGCCAGCAGCCAGGGGACGCTGGAGACCCAGTACTTC.